These 2 T cell receptor beta chains share one sample of origin, sequenced in a study of T cell therapy after organ transplantation. No antigen has been identified for these receptors. TCRdb's copy holds only in-frame clones and misses some; the assay was immunoSEQ multiplex PCR. The sample records about 48,000 clones, 94% being singletons. Source: CD8+ T cells from blood, taken before autologous CMV-specific T cell therapy. Receptor source: a human patient who had received a solid organ transplant and had CMV disease.

This clone was observed once. This sequence joins TRBV7-9 and TRBJ1-1, with D possibly matching TRBD1 (6 bases). The CDR3 length is 14 residues. Germline values: CDR1 SEHNR, CDR2 FQNEAQ (reference sequence). Trimming cost V 5 bases and J 7 bases, with 17 bases left between them. This CDR3 reads CASSPSGGLDEAFF. The CDR3 bases are TGTGCCAGCAGCCCGAGCGGGGGGCTCGATGAAGCTTTCTTT.

The V gene is TRBV7-8, the J gene TRBJ2-4; TRBD1 aligns across 7 bases. With V trimmed by 3 bases and J by 1 base, 12 bases remained unmatched. The CDR3 is 18 residues long. CDR1 is SGHVS and CDR2 is FQNEAQ in the germline V gene. The CDR3 loop is CASSFTEDRAGAKNIQYF. The CDR3 DNA follows: TGTGCCAGCAGCTTTACCGAAGACAGGGCGGGCGCCAAAAACATTCAGTACTTC.